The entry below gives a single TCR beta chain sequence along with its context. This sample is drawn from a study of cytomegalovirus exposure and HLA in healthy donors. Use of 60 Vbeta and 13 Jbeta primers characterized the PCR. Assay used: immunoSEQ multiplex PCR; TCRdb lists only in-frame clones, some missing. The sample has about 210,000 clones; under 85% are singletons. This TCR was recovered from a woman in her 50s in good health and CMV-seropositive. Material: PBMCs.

CDR3 in amino acids: CASSRPGQGYQPQHF. The CDR3 DNA reads TGTGCCAGCAGCCGACCGGGACAGGGATATCAGCCCCAGCATTTT. This chain connects TRBV6-5 to TRBJ1-5, with 9 nucleotides matching TRBD1. With V trimmed by 6 bases and J by 5 bases, 8 bases remained unmatched. Germline V gene lookup returns CDR1 MNHEY and CDR2 SVGAGI. The CDR3 consists of 15 residues.